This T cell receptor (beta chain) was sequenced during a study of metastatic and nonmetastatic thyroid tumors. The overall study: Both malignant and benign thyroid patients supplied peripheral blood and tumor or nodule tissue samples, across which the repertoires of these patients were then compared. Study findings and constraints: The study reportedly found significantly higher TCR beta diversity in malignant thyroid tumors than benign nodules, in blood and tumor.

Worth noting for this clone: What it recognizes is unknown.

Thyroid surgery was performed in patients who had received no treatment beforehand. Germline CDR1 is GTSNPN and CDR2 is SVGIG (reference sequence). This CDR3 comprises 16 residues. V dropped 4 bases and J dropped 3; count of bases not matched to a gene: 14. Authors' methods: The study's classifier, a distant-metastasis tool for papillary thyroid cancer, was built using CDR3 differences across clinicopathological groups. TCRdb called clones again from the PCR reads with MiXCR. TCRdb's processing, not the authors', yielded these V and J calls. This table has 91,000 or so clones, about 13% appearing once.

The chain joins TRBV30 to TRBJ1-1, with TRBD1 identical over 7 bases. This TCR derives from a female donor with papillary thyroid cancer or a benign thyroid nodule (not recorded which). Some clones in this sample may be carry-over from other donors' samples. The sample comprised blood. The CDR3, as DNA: TGTGCCTGGATTCGCTCGGGACAGATGAGTGACACTGAAGCTTTCTTT. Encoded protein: CAWIRSGQMSDTEAFF.